This T cell receptor beta chain was captured in a study of CD8 T cells in Susac syndrome. Study context: Among the Susac syndrome patients sequenced, five or six had active disease and under ten were in remission.

Germline CDR1 SEHNR, CDR2 FQNEAQ (reference sequence). The CDR3 is 15 residues long. Trimming pared 5 bases from V and 1 base from J, leaving 14 bases between. Random hexamers primed reverse transcription of about 0.5 to 1 ug RNA. Using its own MiXCR run on the immunoSEQ multiplex PCR reads, TCRdb lists one record per CDR3 protein. The repertoire holds 75,000 to 95,000 distinct CDR3 sequences, approximately 93% seen once, with 0.45% in the top ten. In the case of this clonotype: Its antigen is currently unknown.

Negative isolation yielded CD8+ and CD4+ T cells; FACS enriched TEMRA cells. The study, taken as a whole, reports: An acknowledgment was made by the study that its TCR sequencing and HLA analysis involved relatively few individuals.

This chain links TRBV7-9 with TRBJ1-1; D ambiguous. The sequence came from a human donor with Susac syndrome. The sequencing input was CD8+ T cells from PBMCs. Written as DNA, the CDR3 is TGTGCCAGCAGCCCCCTTTGGGGTGCGAACACTGAAGCTTTCTTT. This sequence encodes CASSPLWGANTEAFF.